The rows below give T cell receptor beta chains drawn from one sample of a study of OX40 agonist ivuxolimab in advanced cancers. Assay used: immunoSEQ multiplex PCR; TCRdb lists only in-frame clones, some missing. This sample has about 68,000 clones, with approximately 88% found just once. Sequencing was performed on CD4+ or CD8+ T cells sorted from blood, taken in a trial of the OX40 agonist ivuxolimab. The origin of the receptors is an adult with an advanced solid tumor such as melanoma, head and neck, liver or kidney cancer. The CDR3 runs from the conserved cysteine through the conserved F or W. The D gene is left open where the match is weak. Where a row states a size, it is once, few, many or the class of an expanded clone; other rows omit it.

>TRBJ2-3|TRBV5-5|-|-
CASSLGGTDTQYF
TGTGCCAGCAGCTTGGGAGGGACGGATACGCAGTATTTT
>TRBJ2-1|TRBV5-4|-|-
CASSSGYEQFF
TGTGCCAGCAGCTCGGGCTATGAGCAGTTCTTC
>TRBJ1-3|TRBV5-6|-|-
CASSLGPGNTIYF
TGTGCCAGCAGCTTGGGACCAGGAAACACCATATATTTT
>TRBJ1-1|TRBV19|-|TRBD1
CASSPRQGRVTEAFF
TGTGCCAGTAGTCCGCGACAGGGGAGGGTCACTGAAGCTTTCTTT
>TRBJ1-1|TRBV28|-|-
CASSPPQMNTEAFF
TGTGCCAGCAGTCCCCCGCAGATGAACACTGAAGCTTTCTTT
>TRBJ2-1|TRBV7-8|-|TRBD1
CASSFIDRGNYNEQFF
TGTGCCAGCAGCTTCATAGACAGGGGCAACTACAATGAGCAGTTCTTC
>TRBJ2-7|TRBV6-7|-|-
CASSLGGLGTPYEQYF
TGTGCCAGCAGTTTAGGGGGTCTGGGGACCCCCTACGAGCAGTACTTC
>TRBJ2-7|TRBV6-5|once|TRBD1
CASTPGTGGTYEQYF
TGTGCCAGCACCCCCGGGACAGGGGGCACCTACGAGCAGTACTTC
>TRBJ1-2|TRBV7-9|-|-
CASSFVPGGTNYGYTF
TGTGCCAGCAGCTTCGTCCCAGGAGGTACTAACTATGGCTACACCTTC
>TRBJ2-3|TRBV5-1|-|TRBD2
CASSLAIAGGPADTQYF
TGCGCCAGCAGCTTGGCGATAGCGGGAGGGCCTGCAGATACGCAGTATTTT
>TRBJ2-7|TRBV7-9|-|TRBD1
CASSPGQAASYEQYF
TGTGCCAGCAGCCCCGGACAGGCGGCCTCCTACGAGCAGTACTTC
>TRBJ1-2|TRBV18|-|-
CASSPPGVRNYGYTF
TGTGCCAGCTCACCACCGGGGGTCCGGAACTATGGCTACACCTTC
>TRBJ2-2|TRBV6-4|once|TRBD2
CASSDSLSTSGRARGTGELFF
TGTGCCAGCAGTGACTCGTTATCGACTAGCGGGAGGGCCAGGGGGACCGGGGAGCTGTTTTTT
>TRBJ1-3|TRBV5-4|-|-
CASSIGTYRSGNTIYF
TGTGCCAGCAGCATTGGGACCTACCGCTCTGGAAACACCATATATTTT
>TRBJ2-1|TRBV28|-|-
CASEGGRSGFNNEQFF
TGTGCCAGCGAGGGGGGAAGGAGCGGGTTCAACAATGAGCAGTTCTTC
>TRBJ1-2|TRBV9|-|-
CASSVAVKSYGYTF
TGTGCCAGCAGCGTAGCTGTCAAGAGCTATGGCTACACCTTC
>TRBJ2-3|TRBV2|-|-
CATRSQSGTDTQYF
TGTGCCACCCGTAGTCAATCGGGCACAGATACGCAGTATTTT
>TRBJ2-7|TRBV5-1|-|-
CASSLGSPGSYYEQYF
TGCGCCAGCAGCTTGGGCAGCCCCGGGTCCTACTACGAGCAGTACTTC
>TRBJ1-2|TRBV7-8|-|TRBD1
CASSLVGGADGYTF
TGTGCCAGCAGCTTAGTAGGGGGCGCGGATGGCTACACCTTC
>TRBJ2-1|TRBV7-8|-|TRBD2
CASSLRLAAYPNEQFF
TGTGCCAGCAGCTTAAGACTAGCGGCCTATCCCAATGAGCAGTTCTTC
>TRBJ2-1|TRBV12-5|-|-
CASGLSDNEQFF
TGTGCTAGTGGTTTGTCGGACAATGAGCAGTTCTTC
>TRBJ2-5|TRBV7-8|-|TRBD1
CASSFKGDSETQYF
TGTGCCAGCAGCTTCAAAGGGGACAGCGAGACCCAGTACTTC
>TRBJ2-3|TRBV30|-|-
CAWSRGGDTQYF
TGTGCCTGGAGTAGGGGGGGGGATACGCAGTATTTT
>TRBJ2-3|TRBV5-5|-|-
CASIGPGRQTQYF
TGTGCCAGCATCGGACCCGGAAGACAAACGCAGTATTTT
>TRBJ1-4|TRBV7-2|-|TRBD1
CASSSGQGTTNEKLFF
TGTGCCAGCAGCTCCGGACAGGGAACAACTAATGAAAAACTGTTTTTT
>TRBJ1-1|TRBV29-1|-|-
CSVEGQLNTEAFF
TGCAGCGTTGAAGGTCAGTTGAACACTGAAGCTTTCTTT
>TRBJ1-3|TRBV28|-|-
CASSSDRSGNTIYF
TGTGCCAGCAGTTCAGACAGGAGCGGAAACACCATATATTTT
>TRBJ2-3|TRBV7-2|-|-
CASSLGGVWLGTDTQYF
TGTGCCAGCAGCTTAGGAGGGGTTTGGCTAGGCACAGATACGCAGTATTTT
>TRBJ2-1|TRBV27|-|TRBD2
CASRGLAFYNEQFF
TGTGCCAGCAGGGGACTAGCGTTCTACAATGAGCAGTTCTTC
>TRBJ1-4|TRBV6-1|-|TRBD1
CASSAGTGRLF
TGTGCCAGCAGCGCCGGGACAGGGCGGCTTTTT
>TRBJ1-2|TRBV5-6|-|-
CASSPDRSGYTF
TGTGCCAGCAGCCCTGACCGCAGCGGCTACACCTTC
>TRBJ1-2|TRBV18|-|-
CASSPGAFDYGYTF
TGTGCCAGCTCCCCCGGGGCATTTGACTATGGCTACACCTTC
>TRBJ2-6|TRBV21-1|once|-
CASSTLDRPPSGANVLTF
TGTGCCAGCAGCACTTTGGACAGGCCACCTTCTGGGGCCAACGTCCTGACTTTC
>TRBJ2-4|TRBV28|-|-
CATTSGGLAKNIQYF
TGTGCCACCACGTCGGGGGGCCTAGCCAAAAACATTCAGTACTTC
>TRBJ1-1|TRBV28|-|-
CASRPRGPGPEAFF
TGTGCCAGCAGACCCAGGGGTCCAGGCCCTGAAGCTTTCTTT
>TRBJ2-1|TRBV29-1|-|-
CSAGNNEQFF
TGCAGCGCCGGAAATAACGAGCAGTTCTTC
>TRBJ2-5|TRBV7-8|-|-
CASSPTWRRETQYF
TGTGCCAGCAGCCCGACATGGAGAAGGGAGACCCAGTACTTC
>TRBJ2-5|TRBV9|-|-
CASNIGGNLWETQYF
TGTGCCAGCAACATAGGGGGAAACTTGTGGGAGACCCAGTACTTC
>TRBJ1-1|TRBV19|-|-
CASSIGASPNTEAFF
TGTGCCAGTAGTATAGGAGCCAGCCCGAACACTGAAGCTTTCTTT
>TRBJ1-3|TRBV7-2|few|-
CASSLAAGKDTIYF
TGTGCCAGCAGCTTAGCGGCAGGCAAGGACACCATATATTTT
>TRBJ2-3|TRBV5-4|-|-
CASRRDIVGGTQYF
TGTGCCAGCAGACGTGATATAGTGGGGGGTACGCAGTATTTT